This TCR beta chain derives from a study of radiation and T cells in renal cell carcinoma. The repertoire was sequenced with immunoSEQ multiplex PCR; TCRdb's copy has only in-frame clones and lacks some. The sample consists of 60,000 to 75,000 clones, 60% to 85% of them appearing once. V was shortened by 5 bases and J by 0 bases, with 13 bases between the two germline ends. This CDR3 has 16 amino acids. Germline CDR1 is MNHEY and CDR2 is SMNVEV (reference sequence). Indicated time point: blood 4 weeks post-SBRT, at nephrectomy. Specified treatment: 15 Gy SBRT to primary tumor, nephrectomy 4 weeks later. Serial blood draws occurred at baseline and 2 and 4 weeks post-SBRT.

This specimen consisted of blood, obtained from a patient whose treatment included radiotherapy and nephrectomy. This clonotype was obtained from a man in his sixties with renal cell carcinoma. The V gene is TRBV27, the J gene TRBJ2-2; D might be TRBD1 (6 bases). The CDR3 DNA sequence: TGTGCCAGCAGTGCCCGGACAGCTTCGAACACCGGGGAGCTGTTTTTT. Its protein product is CASSARTASNTGELFF.